This TCR beta chain was recorded in a study of T-cell reconstitution after alpha-beta-depleted transplantation in children. As it was prepared, the TCRbeta library received unique molecular identifiers. TCRdb passed the PCR reads through MiXCR, listing each CDR3 protein once. The sample lists 600,000 or so distinct CDR3 sequences, 23% occurring once. This clonotype was found a few times. The antigen is not known. Study-wide results and limits: At one year after transplant, newly produced T cells mostly accounted for T-cell counts and diversity. Some patients' high day-60 TCRbeta diversity was attributed to recipient cells surviving conditioning. The origin of alpha-beta T cells about two months after transplant was reportedly several hundred expanded graft clones.

This material consisted of PBMCs, mostly from graft donor cells, taken 360 days after TCRalphabeta/CD19-depleted stem cell transplant. The sequence came from a boy younger than two who had a stem cell transplant for acute myeloid leukemia, so the T cells may come from the graft donor.

Here the CDR3 DNA reads TGTGCCAGCAGCGGAAAACGGGGGGGCGTATTCACAGATACGCAGTATTTT. Residues: CASSGKRGGVFTDTQYF. The V gene is TRBV9, the J gene TRBJ2-3; 8 positions agree with TRBD2. The CDR3 runs 17 residues. J was trimmed by 2 bases and V by 3 bases; bases with no gene match: 11. CDR1 and CDR2 from the germline V gene are SGDLS and YYNGEE.